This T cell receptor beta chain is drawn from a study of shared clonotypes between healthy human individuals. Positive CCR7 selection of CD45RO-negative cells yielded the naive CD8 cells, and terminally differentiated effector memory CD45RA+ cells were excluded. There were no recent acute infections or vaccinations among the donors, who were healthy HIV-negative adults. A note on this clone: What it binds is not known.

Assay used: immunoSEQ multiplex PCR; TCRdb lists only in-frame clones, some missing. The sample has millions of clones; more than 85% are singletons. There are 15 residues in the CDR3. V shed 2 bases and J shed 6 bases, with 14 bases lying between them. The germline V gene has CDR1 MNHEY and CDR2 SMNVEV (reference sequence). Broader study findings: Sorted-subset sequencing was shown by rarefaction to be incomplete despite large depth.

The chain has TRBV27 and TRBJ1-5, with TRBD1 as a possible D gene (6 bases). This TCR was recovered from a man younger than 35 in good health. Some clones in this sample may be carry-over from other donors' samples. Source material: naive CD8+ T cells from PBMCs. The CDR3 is CASSLIGGRIQPQHF. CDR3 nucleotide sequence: TGTGCCAGCAGTTTAATCGGGGGCAGGATTCAGCCCCAGCATTTT.